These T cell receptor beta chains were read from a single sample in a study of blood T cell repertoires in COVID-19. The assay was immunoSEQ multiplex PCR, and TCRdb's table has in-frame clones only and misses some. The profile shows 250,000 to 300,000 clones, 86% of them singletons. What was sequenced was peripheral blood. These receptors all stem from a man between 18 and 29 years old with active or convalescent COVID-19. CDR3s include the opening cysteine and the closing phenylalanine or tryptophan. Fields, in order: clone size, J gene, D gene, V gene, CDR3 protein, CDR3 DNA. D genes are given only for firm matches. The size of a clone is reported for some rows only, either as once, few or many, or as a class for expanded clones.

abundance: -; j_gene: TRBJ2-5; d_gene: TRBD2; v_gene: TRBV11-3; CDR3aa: CASSRRGGGQETQYF; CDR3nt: TGTGCCAGCAGCCGTCGGGGCGGGGGGCAGGAGACCCAGTACTTC
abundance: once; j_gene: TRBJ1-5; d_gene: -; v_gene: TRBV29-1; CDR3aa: CSVRLQGIGNQPQHF; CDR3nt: TGCAGCGTTCGACTCCAGGGTATCGGCAATCAGCCCCAGCATTTT
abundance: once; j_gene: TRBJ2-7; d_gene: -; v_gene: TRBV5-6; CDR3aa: CASSYRDNLLSNEQYF; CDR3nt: TGTGCCAGCAGCTACCGGGACAACCTCCTGTCTAACGAGCAGTACTTC
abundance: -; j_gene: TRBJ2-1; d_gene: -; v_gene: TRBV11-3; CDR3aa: CASSDRDGSYNEQFF; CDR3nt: TGTGCCAGCAGCGACCGGGACGGGAGCTACAATGAGCAGTTCTTC
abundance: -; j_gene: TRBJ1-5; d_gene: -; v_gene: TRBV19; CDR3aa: CASSIWGGDYSNQPQHF; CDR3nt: TGTGCCAGTAGTATTTGGGGGGGTGATTATAGCAATCAGCCCCAGCATTTT
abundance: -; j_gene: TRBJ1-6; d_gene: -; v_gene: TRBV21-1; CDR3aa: CASSRNEIRGSPLHF; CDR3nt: TGTGCCAGCAGCAGGAATGAGATACGAGGTTCACCCCTCCACTTT
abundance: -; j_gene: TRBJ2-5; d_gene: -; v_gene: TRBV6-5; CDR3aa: CASTSSGTQYF; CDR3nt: TGTGCCAGCACCTCATCAGGGACCCAGTACTTC
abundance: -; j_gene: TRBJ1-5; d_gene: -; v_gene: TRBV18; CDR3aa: CASSQGQNQPQHF; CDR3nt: TGTGCCAGCTCCCAGGGGCAGAATCAGCCCCAGCATTTT
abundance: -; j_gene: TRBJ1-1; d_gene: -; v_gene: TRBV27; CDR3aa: CASSPSGGGTEAFF; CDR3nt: TGTGCCAGCAGTCCATCGGGAGGGGGCACTGAAGCTTTCTTT
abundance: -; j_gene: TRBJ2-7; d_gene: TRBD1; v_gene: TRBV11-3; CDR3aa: CASRLTGTGTYEQYF; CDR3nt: TGTGCCAGCAGATTGACCGGGACAGGAACCTACGAGCAGTACTTC
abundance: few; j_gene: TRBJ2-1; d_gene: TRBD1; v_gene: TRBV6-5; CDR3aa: CASSTDRGSEQFF; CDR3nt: TGTGCCAGCAGTACGGACAGGGGTAGTGAGCAGTTCTTC
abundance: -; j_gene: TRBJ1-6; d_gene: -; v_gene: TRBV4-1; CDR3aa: CASSQEDINSPLHF; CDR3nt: TGCGCCAGCAGCCAAGAGGACATCAACTCACCCCTCCACTTT
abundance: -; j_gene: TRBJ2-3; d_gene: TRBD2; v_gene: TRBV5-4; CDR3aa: CASSLETSGSQFVF; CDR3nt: TGTGCCAGCAGCTTGGAGACTAGCGGGTCTCAATTTGTCTTT
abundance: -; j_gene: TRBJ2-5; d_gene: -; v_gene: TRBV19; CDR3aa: CASSTGFLETQYF; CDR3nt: -
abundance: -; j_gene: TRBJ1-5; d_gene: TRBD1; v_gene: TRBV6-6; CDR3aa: CASSLQGDQPQHF; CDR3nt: TGTGCCAGCAGTTTACAGGGGGATCAGCCCCAGCATTTT
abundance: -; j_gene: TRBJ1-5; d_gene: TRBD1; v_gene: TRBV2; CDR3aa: CASSGPTGYPSNQPQHF; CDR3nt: TGTGCCAGCAGCGGACCGACAGGGTATCCAAGCAATCAGCCCCAGCATTTT
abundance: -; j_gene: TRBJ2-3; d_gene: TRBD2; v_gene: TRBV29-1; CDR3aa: CSVASGMTDTQYF; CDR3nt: TGCAGCGTGGCTAGCGGGATGACAGATACGCAGTATTTT
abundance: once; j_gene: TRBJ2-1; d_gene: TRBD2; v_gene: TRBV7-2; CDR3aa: CASRVAGGPNEQFF; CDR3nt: TGTGCCAGCAGGGTAGCGGGAGGGCCCAATGAGCAGTTCTTC